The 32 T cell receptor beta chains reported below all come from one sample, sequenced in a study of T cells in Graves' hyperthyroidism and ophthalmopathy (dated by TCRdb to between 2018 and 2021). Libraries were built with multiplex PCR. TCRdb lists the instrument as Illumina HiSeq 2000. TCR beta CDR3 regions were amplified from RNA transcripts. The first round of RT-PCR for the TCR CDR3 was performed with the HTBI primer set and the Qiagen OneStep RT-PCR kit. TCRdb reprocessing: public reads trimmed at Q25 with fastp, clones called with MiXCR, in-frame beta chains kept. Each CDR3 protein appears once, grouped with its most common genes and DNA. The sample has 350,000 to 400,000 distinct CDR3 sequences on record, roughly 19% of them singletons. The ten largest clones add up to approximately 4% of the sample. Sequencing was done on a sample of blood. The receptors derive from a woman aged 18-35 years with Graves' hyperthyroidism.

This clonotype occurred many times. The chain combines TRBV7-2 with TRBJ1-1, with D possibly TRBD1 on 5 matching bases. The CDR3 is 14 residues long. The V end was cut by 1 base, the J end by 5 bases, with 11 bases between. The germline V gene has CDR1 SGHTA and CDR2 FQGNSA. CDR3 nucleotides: TGTGCCAGCAGCTTAGTGGGGGGAAGGACTGAAGCTTTCTTT. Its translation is CASSLVGGRTEAFF.

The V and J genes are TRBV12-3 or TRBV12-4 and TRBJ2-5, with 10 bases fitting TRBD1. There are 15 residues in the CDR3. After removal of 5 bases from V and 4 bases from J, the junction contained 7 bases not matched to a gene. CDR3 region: CASSPTGTGAETQYF. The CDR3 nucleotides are TGTGCCAGCAGTCCAACCGGGACAGGGGCAGAGACCCAGTACTTC.

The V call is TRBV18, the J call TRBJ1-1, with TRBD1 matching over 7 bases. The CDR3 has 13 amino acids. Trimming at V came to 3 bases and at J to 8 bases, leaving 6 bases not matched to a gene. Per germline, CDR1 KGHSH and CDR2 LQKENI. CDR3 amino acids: CASSPPTGREAFF. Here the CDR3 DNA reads TGTGCCAGCTCACCGCCGACAGGGAGAGAAGCTTTCTTT. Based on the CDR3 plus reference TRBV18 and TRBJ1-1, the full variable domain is NAGVMQNPRHLVRRRGQEARLRCSPMKGHSHVYWYRQLPEEGLKFMVYLQKENIIDESGMPKERFSAEFPKEGPSILRIQQVVRGDSAAYFCASSPPTGREAFFGQGTRLTVV.

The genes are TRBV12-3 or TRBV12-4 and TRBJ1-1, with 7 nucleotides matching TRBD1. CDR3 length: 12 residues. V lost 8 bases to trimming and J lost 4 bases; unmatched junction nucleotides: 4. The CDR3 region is CASGRQGTEAFF. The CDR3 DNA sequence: TGTGCCAGCGGGAGACAGGGCACTGAAGCTTTCTTT.

The CDR3 sequence is CASSQEQDSGANVLTF. The CDR3 DNA follows: TGTGCCAGCAGCCAAGAACAGGACTCTGGGGCCAACGTCCTGACTTTC. The chain carries TRBV4-2 and TRBJ2-6, with a tentative D call TRBD1 (5 bases). The V and J ends lost 0 bases and 0 bases respectively, with 6 bases between them. Germline lookup yields CDR1 LGHNA and CDR2 YNFKEQ. The CDR3 sequence is 16 residues long.

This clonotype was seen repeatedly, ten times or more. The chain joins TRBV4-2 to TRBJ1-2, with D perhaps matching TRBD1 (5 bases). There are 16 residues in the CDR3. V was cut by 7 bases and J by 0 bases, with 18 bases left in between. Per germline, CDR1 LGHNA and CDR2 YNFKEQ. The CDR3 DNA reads TGTGCCAGCACCTCACCCGGGACCGACTCTAACTATGGCTACACCTTC. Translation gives CASTSPGTDSNYGYTF.

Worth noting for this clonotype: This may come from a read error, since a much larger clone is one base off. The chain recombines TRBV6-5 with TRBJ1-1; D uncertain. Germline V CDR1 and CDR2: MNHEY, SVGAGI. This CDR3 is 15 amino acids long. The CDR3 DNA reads TGTGCCAGCAGTTCCCTCCGCAAGGGCCCAACAGAGGCTGTCTTT. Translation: CASSSLRKGPTEAVF.

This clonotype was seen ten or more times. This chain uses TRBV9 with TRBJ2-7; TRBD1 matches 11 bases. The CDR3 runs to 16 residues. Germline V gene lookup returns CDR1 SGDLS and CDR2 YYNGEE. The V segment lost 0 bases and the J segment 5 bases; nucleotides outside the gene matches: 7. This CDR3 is CASSVASGQGVHEQYF. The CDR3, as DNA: TGTGCCAGCAGCGTAGCGTCGGGACAGGGGGTCCACGAGCAGTACTTC. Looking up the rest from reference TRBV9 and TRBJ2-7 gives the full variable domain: DSGVTQTPKHLITATGQRVTLRCSPRSGDLSVYWYQQSLDQGLQFLIQYYNGEERAKGNILERFSAQQFPDLHSELNLSSLELGDSALYFCASSVASGQGVHEQYFGPGTRLTVT.

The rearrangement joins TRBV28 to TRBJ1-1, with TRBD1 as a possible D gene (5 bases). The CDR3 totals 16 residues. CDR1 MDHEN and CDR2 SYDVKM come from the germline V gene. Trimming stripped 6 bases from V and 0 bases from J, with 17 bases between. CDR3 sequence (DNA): TGTGCCAGCAGACCTTTGGGCAGGGTATTGAACACTGAAGCTTTCTTT. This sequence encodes CASRPLGRVLNTEAFF.

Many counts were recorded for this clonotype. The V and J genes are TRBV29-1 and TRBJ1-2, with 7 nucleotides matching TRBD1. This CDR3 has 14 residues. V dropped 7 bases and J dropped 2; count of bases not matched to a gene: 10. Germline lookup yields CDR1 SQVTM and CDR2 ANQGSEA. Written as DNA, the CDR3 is TGCAGCGCCGATCTACCGACAGGGAACTATGGCTACACCTTC. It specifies CSADLPTGNYGYTF.

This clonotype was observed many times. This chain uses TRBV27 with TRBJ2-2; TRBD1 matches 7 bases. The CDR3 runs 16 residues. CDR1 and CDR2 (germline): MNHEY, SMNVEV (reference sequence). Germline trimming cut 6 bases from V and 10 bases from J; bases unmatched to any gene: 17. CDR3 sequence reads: CASRVGRDSLLAELFF. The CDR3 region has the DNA TGTGCCAGCAGAGTGGGTCGGGACAGCCTCCTTGCGGAGCTGTTTTTT.

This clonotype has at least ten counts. The CDR3 bases are TGCAGTGCTTGGACAGGGGGTAAGGTGTACGAGCAGTACTTC. It specifies CSAWTGGKVYEQYF. This rearrangement joins TRBV20-1 to TRBJ2-7; 10 bases match TRBD1. The CDR3 loop spans 14 amino acids. V was clipped by 5 bases and J by 4 bases; unmatched bases: 8. Germline loops: CDR1 DFQATT, CDR2 SNEGSKA (reference sequence).

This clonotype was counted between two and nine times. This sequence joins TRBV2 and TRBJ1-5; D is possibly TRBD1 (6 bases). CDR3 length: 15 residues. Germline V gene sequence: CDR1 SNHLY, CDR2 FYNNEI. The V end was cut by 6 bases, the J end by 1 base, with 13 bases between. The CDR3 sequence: CASRRGGVSNQPQHF. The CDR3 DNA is TGTGCCAGCAGGAGAGGGGGGGTCAGCAATCAGCCCCAGCATTTT.

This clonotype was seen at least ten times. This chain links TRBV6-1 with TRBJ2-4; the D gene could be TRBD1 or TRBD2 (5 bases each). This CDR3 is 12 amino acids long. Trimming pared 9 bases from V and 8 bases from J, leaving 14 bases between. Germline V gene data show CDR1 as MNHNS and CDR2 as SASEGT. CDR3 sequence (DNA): TGTGCCAGTACCGGGACCGGGGACATTCAGTACTTC. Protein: CASTGTGDIQYF.

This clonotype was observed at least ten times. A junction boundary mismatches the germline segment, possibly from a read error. The CDR3 DNA reads as TGTGCCAGCACCAGGGGGACGGGGAGTGGCGGGGAGCTGGTTTTT. This codes for CASTRGTGSGGELVF. The chain joins TRBV7-2 to TRBJ2-2; D perhaps matches TRBD1 (7 bases). This CDR3 is built from 15 residues. Per germline, CDR1 SGHTA and CDR2 FQGNSA.

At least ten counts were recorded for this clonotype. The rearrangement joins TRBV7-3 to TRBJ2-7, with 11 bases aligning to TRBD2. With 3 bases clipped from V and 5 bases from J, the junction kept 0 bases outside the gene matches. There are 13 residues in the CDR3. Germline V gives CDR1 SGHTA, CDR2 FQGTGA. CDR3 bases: TGTGCCAGCAGCTTTAGCGGGGGGGACGAGCAGTACTTC. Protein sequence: CASSFSGGDEQYF.

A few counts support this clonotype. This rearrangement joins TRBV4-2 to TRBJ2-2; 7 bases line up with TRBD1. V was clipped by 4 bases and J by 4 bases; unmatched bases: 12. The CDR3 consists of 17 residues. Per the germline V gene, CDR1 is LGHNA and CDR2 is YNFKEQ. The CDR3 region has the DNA TGTGCCAGCAGCCGGGGGTCCCTAGACAGGGCCACCGGGGAGCTGTTTTTT. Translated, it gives CASSRGSLDRATGELFF.

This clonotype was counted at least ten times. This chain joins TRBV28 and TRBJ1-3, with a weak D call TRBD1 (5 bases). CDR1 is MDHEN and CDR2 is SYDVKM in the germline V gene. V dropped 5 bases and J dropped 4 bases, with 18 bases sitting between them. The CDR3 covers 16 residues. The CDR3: CASSTGTPMNGNTIYF. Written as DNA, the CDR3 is TGTGCCAGCAGTACCGGGACTCCTATGAACGGAAACACCATATATTTT. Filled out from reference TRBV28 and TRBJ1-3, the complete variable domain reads DVKVTQSSRYLVKRTGEKVFLECVQDMDHENMFWYRQDPGLGLRLIYFSYDVKMKEKGDIPEGYSVSREKKERFSLILESASTNQTSMYLCASSTGTPMNGNTIYFGEGSWLTVV.

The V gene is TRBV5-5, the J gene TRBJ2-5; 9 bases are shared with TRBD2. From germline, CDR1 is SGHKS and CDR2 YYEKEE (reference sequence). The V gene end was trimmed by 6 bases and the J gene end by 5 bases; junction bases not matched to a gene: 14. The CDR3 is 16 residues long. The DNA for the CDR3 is TGTGCCAGCACCTTCTTGCTAGCGGGGCTCGGGGAGACCCAGTACTTC. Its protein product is CASTFLLAGLGETQYF.

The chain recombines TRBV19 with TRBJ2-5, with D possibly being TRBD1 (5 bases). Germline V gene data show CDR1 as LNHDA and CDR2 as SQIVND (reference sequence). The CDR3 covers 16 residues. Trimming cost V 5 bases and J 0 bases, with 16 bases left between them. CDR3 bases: TGTGCCAGTAGTGTCGACAGCACACGGTACCAAGAGACCCAGTACTTC. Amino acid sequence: CASSVDSTRYQETQYF.

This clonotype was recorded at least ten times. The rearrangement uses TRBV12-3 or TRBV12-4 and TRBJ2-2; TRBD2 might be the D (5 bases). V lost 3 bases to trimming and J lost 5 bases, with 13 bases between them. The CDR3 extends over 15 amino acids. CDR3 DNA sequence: TGTGCCAGCAGTTTTCACGGGGTCGGAACCGGGGAGCTGTTTTTT. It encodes CASSFHGVGTGELFF.

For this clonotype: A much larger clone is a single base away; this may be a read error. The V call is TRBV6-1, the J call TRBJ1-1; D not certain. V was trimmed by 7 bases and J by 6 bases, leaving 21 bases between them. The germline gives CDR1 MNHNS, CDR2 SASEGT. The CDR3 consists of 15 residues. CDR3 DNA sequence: TGTGCCAGCACCTCCTTACGGACTTCGGGTCCTGAAGCTTTCTTT. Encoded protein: CASTSLRTSGPEAFF.

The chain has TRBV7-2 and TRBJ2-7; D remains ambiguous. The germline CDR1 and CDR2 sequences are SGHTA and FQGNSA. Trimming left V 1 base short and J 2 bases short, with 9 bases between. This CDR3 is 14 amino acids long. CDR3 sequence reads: CASSLGGSPYEQYF. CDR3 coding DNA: TGTGCCAGCAGCTTAGGTGGCAGCCCCTACGAGCAGTACTTC.

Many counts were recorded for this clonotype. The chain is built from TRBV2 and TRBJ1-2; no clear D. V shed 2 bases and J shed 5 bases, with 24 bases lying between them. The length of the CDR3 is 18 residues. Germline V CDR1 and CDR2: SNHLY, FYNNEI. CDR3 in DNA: TGTGCCAGCAGTGAAAGATTGGGTTCCTCATCCTCAATTTATGGCTACACCTTC. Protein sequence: CASSERLGSSSSIYGYTF. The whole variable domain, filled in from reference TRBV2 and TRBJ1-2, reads EPEVTQTPSHQVTQMGQEVILRCVPISNHLYFYWYRQILGQKVEFLVSFYNNEISEKSEIFDDQFSVERPDGSNFTLKIRSTKLEDSAMYFCASSERLGSSSSIYGYTFGSGTRLTVV.

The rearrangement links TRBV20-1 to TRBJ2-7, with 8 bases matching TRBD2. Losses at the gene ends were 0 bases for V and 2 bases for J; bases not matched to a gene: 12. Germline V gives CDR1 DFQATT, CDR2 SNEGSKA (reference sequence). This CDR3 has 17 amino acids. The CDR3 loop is CSARDLSGDAFTYEQYF. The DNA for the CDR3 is TGCAGTGCTAGAGATCTTAGCGGGGACGCCTTCACCTACGAGCAGTACTTC.

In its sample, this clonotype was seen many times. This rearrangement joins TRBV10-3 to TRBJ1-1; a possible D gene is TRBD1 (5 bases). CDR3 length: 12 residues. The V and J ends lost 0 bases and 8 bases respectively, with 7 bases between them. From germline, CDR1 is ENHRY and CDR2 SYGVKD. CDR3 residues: CAISESTDEAFF. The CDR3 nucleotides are TGTGCCATCAGTGAGTCGACAGACGAAGCTTTCTTT.

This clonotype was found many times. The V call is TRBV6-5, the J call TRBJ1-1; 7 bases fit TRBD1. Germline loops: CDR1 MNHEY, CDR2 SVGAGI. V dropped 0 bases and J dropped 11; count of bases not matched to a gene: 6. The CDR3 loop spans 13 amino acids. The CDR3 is CASSYSKDRVAFF. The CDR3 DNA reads TGTGCCAGCAGTTACTCGAAAGACAGGGTGGCTTTCTTT.

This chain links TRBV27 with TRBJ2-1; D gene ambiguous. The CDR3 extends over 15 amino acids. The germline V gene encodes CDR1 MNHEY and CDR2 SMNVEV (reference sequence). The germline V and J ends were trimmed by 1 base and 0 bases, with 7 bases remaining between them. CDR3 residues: CASSLFQSSYNEQFF. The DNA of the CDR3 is TGTGCCAGCAGTTTATTTCAGAGCTCCTACAATGAGCAGTTCTTC.

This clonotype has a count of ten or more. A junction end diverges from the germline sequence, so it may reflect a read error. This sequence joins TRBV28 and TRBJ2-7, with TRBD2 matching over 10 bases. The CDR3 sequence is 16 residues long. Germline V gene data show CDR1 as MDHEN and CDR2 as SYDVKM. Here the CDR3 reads CASSFGLRTSGDEQYF. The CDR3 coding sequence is TGTGCCAGCAGTTTTGGACTCCGGACTAGCGGAGACGAGCAATACTTC.

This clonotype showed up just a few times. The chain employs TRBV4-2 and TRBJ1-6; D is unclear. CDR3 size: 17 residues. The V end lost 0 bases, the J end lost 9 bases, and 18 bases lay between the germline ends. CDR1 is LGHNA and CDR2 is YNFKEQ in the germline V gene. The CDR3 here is CASSQDGQAAGRSPLHF. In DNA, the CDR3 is TGTGCCAGCAGCCAAGATGGGCAGGCCGCCGGGCGTTCACCCCTCCACTTT.

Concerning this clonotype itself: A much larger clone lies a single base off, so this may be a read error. The CDR3 region is CAISEWPGRVNSPLHF. The CDR3 DNA reads as TGTGCCATCAGTGAGTGGCCGGGTAGGGTGAATTCACCCCTCCACTTT. V is TRBV10-3 and J is TRBJ1-6, with unresolved D. The CDR3 covers 16 residues. Germline V gene sequence: CDR1 ENHRY, CDR2 SYGVKD. V lost 1 base and J 7 bases, leaving 14 bases between the germline ends.

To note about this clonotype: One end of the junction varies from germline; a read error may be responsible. This CDR3 is CGSGLVRGLAKNIQYF. The CDR3 DNA follows: TGTGGTAGTGGTTTGGTACGGGGCCTAGCCAAAAACATTCAGTACTTC. The chain combines TRBV12-5 with TRBJ2-4; tentatively, D is TRBD1 or TRBD2 (5 bases each). CDR3 length equals 16 residues. Germline CDR1 LGHNT, CDR2 FRNRAP.